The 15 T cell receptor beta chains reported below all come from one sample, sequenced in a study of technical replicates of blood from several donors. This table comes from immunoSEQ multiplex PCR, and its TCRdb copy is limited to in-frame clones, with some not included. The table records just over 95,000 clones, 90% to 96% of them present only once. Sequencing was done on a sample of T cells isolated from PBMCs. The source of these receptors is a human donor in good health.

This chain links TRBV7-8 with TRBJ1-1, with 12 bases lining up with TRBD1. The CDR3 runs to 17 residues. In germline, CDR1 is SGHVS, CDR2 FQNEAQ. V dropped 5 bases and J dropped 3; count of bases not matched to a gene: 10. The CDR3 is CASSPRGQGAIDTEAFF. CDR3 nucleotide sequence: TGTGCCAGCAGCCCCCGGGGACAGGGGGCAATCGACACTGAAGCTTTCTTT.

CDR3 in amino acids: CASTGGLGNSPLHF. Written as DNA, the CDR3 is TGTGCCAGCACGGGGGGCTTAGGTAATTCACCCCTCCACTTT. The V gene is TRBV9, the J gene TRBJ1-6; D perhaps matches TRBD1 (6 bases). Per germline, CDR1 SGDLS and CDR2 YYNGEE. This CDR3 has 14 amino acids. The ends were cut back, 6 bases at V and 6 bases at J, with 13 bases in the middle.

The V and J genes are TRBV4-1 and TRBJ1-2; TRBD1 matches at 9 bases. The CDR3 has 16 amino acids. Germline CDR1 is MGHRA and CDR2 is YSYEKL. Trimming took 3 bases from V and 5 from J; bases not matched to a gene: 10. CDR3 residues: CASSHLTGGGRYGYTF. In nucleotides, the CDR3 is TGCGCCAGCAGCCACTTGACAGGGGGAGGCAGATATGGCTACACCTTC.

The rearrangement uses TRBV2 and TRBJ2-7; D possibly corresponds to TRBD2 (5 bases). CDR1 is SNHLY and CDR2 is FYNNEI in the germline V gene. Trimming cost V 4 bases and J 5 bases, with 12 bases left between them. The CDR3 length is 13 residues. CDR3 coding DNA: TGTGCCAGCAGTGGCGTAGCGAGGAACGAGCAGTACTTC. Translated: CASSGVARNEQYF.

CDR3 sequence reads: CASSRSGSGEQFF. The CDR3 DNA is TGTGCCAGCAGCCGTAGCGGGAGTGGTGAGCAGTTCTTC. J is TRBJ2-1 and V is TRBV9; TRBD2 matches at 9 bases. Looked up from germline, CDR1 is SGDLS and CDR2 is YYNGEE. The CDR3 has 13 residues. With 4 bases clipped from V and 9 bases from J, the junction kept 5 bases outside the gene matches.

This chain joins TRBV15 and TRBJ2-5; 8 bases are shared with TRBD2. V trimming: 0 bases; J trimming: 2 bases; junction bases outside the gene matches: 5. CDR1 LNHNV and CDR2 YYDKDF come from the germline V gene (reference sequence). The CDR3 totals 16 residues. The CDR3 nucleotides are TGTGCCACCAGCAGAGAGGGTAGCGGGATGCAAGAGACCCAGTACTTC. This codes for CATSREGSGMQETQYF.

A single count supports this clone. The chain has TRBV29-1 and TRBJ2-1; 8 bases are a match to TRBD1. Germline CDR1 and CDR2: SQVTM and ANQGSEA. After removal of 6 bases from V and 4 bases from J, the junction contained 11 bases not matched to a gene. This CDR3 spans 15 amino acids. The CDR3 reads CSVRTGPSTYNEQFF. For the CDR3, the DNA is TGCAGCGTGAGGACAGGGCCCAGTACTTACAATGAGCAGTTCTTC.

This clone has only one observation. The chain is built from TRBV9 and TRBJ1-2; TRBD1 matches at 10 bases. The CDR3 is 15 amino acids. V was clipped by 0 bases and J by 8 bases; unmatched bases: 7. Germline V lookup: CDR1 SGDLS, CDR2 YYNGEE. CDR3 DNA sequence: TGTGCCAGCAGCGTAGGAGGGACAGGGGAAGGGGGCTACACCTTC. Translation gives CASSVGGTGEGGYTF.

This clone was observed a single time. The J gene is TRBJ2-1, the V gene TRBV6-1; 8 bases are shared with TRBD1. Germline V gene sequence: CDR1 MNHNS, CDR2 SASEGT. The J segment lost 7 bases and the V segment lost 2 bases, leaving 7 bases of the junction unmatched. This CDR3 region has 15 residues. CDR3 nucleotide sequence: TGTGCCAGCAGTGAAAATCCCAGGGGGCAGAATGAGCAGTTCTTC. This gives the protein CASSENPRGQNEQFF.

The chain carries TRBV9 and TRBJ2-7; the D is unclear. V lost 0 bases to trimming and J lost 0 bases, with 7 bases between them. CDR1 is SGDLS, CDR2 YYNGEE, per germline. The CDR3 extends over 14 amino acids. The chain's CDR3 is CASSVVSDSYEQYF. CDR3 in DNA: TGTGCCAGCAGCGTAGTCAGCGACTCCTACGAGCAGTACTTC. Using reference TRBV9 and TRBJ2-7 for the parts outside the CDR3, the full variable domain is DSGVTQTPKHLITATGQRVTLRCSPRSGDLSVYWYQQSLDQGLQFLIQYYNGEERAKGNILERFSAQQFPDLHSELNLSSLELGDSALYFCASSVVSDSYEQYFGPGTRLTVT.

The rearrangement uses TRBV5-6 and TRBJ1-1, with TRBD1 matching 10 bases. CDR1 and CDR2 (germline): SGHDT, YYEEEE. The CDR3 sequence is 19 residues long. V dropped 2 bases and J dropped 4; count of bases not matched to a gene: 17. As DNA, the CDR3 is TGTGCCAGCAGCTTTGGTTTCGGGACAGGGGACCCGGGGGGCACTGAAGCTTTCTTT. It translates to CASSFGFGTGDPGGTEAFF.

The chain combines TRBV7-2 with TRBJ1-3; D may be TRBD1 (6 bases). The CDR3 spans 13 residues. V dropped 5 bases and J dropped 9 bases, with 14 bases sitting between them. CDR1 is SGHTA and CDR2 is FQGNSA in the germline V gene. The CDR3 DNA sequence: TGTGCCAGCAGCGACAGGACGGAAGCCACCATATATTTT. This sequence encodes CASSDRTEATIYF.

The CDR3 spells CASSQDASGDSYNEQFF. Written as DNA, the CDR3 is TGCGCCAGCAGCCAAGATGCCAGCGGGGACTCCTACAATGAGCAGTTCTTC. V usage is TRBV4-1 and J usage is TRBJ2-1; 7 bases map to TRBD2. In germline, CDR1 is MGHRA, CDR2 YSYEKL. The CDR3 totals 17 residues. V trimming: 0 bases; J trimming: 0 bases; junction bases outside the gene matches: 5.

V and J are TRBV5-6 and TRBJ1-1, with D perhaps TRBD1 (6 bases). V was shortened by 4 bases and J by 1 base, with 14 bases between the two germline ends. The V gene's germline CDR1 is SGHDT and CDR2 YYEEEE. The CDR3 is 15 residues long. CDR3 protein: CASSAGRGRNTEAFF. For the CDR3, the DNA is TGTGCCAGCAGCGCAGGCAGGGGTCGGAACACTGAAGCTTTCTTT. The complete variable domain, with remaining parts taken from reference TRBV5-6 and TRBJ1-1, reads DAGVTQSPTHLIKTRGQQVTLRCSPKSGHDTVSWYQQALGQGPQFIFQYYEEEERQRGNFPDRFSGHQFPNYSSELNVNALLLGDSALYLCASSAGRGRNTEAFFGQGTRLTVV.

CDR3 sequence (DNA): TGTGCCAGCAGTCGAGATGCTTACACCGGGGAGCTGTTTTTT. Protein: CASSRDAYTGELFF. The J gene is TRBJ2-2, the V gene TRBV11-2; D is unresolved. CDR1 is SGHAT and CDR2 is FQNNGV in the germline V gene. The CDR3 consists of 14 residues. The germline V and J ends were trimmed by 6 bases and 3 bases, with 11 bases remaining between them.